This TCR beta chain was recorded in a study of blood T cells in healthy people across ages. This clonotype has a handful of counts. After removal of 4 bases from V and 3 bases from J, the junction contained 10 bases not matched to a gene. Per the germline V gene, CDR1 is SGHKS and CDR2 is YYEKEE (reference sequence). The CDR3 loop spans 17 amino acids. A sample-barcoded 5' primer and a J-beta primer mix were used in a second PCR of about 7 to 12 cycles. Each CDR3 protein is one row after TCRdb ran MiXCR on the 5' RACE reads. The table shows around 1.7 million distinct CDR3 sequences, with over 25% occurring only once.

V and J are TRBV5-5 and TRBJ2-2; 9 positions agree with TRBD1. The sequenced sample consisted of blood. This TCR was sampled from a woman in her thirties in good health. CDR3 sequence (DNA): TGTGCCAGCAGCCCGAAAATACAGGGGGCCGACACCGGGGAGCTGTTTTTT. Translating it yields CASSPKIQGADTGELFF.